The clone carrying this T cell receptor beta chain was picked up many times. No antigen is known for it. Stated time point: sample taken at primary tumor resection. No cell sorting; template was whole RNA from tumor, lung tissue or PBMC. The library protocol tagged each TCR cDNA with a unique molecular identifier. TCRdb recomputed calls from the 5' RACE reads with MiXCR, one row per CDR3 protein. The profile shows roughly 7,000 distinct CDR3 sequences, over 11% of them singletons. The data were obtained in a study of spatial heterogeneity in lung cancer. Whole-study findings and limits: Within tumors, counts of expanded alpha and beta TCRs tracked tumor mutation counts. Coverage estimated for tumor T cells reached roughly 7% for alpha chains and about 13% for beta chains.

The CDR3 sequence is 15 residues long. Per germline, CDR1 SGHAT and CDR2 FQDESV (reference sequence). Between the trimmed V and J ends, which lost 0 bases and 0 bases, there was a span of 6 bases. V gene TRBV11-1 combines with J gene TRBJ2-1, with no clear D. The sequence was collected from a male donor with early-stage non-small cell lung cancer. Specimen: lung tumor tissue, collected at surgery. Written as DNA, the CDR3 is TGTGCCAGCAGCTTAGCTTCCACCTCCTACAATGAGCAGTTCTTC. This encodes CASSLASTSYNEQFF.